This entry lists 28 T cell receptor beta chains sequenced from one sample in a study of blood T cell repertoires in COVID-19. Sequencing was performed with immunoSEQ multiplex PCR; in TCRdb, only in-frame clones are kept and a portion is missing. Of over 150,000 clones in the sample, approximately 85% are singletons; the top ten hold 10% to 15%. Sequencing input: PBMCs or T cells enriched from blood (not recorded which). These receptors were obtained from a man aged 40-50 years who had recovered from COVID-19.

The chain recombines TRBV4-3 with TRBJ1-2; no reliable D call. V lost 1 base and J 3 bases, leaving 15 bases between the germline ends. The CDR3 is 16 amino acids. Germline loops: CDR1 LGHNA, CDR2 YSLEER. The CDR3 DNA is TGCGCCAGCAGCCAAGGGAGCGGGCAGGCGGACTATGGCTACACCTTC. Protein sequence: CASSQGSGQADYGYTF.

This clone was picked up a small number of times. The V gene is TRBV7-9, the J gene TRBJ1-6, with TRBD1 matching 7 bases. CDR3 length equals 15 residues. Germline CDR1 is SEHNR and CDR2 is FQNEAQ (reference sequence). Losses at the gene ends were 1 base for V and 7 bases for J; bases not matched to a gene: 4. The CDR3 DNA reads TGTGCCAGCAGCTTAGGGGACAGCCTCAATTCACCCCTCCACTTT. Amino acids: CASSLGDSLNSPLHF.

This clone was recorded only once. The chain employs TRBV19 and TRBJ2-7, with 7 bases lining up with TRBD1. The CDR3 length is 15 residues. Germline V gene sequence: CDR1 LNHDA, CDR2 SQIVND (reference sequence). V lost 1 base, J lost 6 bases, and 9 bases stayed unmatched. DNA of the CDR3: TGTGCCAGTAGTATAGTGGAGACAGGGAAACGCGAGCAGTACTTC. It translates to CASSIVETGKREQYF.

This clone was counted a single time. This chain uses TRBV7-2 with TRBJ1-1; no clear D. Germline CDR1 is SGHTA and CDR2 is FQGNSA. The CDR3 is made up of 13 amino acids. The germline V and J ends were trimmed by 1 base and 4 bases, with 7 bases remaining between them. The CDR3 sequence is CASSLGYSTEAFF. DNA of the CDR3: TGTGCCAGCAGCTTAGGATACAGCACTGAAGCTTTCTTT.

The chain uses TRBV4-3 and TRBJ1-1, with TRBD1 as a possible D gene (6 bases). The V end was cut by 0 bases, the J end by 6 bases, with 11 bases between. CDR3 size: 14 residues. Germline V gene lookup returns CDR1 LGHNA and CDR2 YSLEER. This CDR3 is CASSQEVQGSEAFF. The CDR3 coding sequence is TGCGCCAGCAGCCAAGAGGTACAGGGCTCTGAAGCTTTCTTT.

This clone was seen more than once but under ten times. In nucleotides, the CDR3 is TGCGCCAGCAGGAGGGATGGAGGGGGCAACTATGGCTACACCTTC. Translating it yields CASRRDGGGNYGYTF. The genes are TRBV4-1 and TRBJ1-2; 7 nucleotides agree with TRBD1. The junction had 9 bases not matched to a gene; V was cut back by 6 bases and J by 2 bases. CDR1 MGHRA and CDR2 YSYEKL come from the germline V gene. This CDR3 comprises 15 residues.

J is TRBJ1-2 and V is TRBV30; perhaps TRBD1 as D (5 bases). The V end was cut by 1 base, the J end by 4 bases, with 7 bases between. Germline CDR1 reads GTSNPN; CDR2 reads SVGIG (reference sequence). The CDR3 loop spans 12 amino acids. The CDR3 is CAWSGQPYGYTF. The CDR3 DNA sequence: TGTGCCTGGAGTGGACAGCCCTATGGCTACACCTTC.

The CDR3 sequence: CASSKEQRPPLYEQYV. The CDR3 coding sequence is TGTGCCAGCAGCAAAGAACAGCGGCCGCCCCTTTACGAGCAGTACGTC. The V and J genes are TRBV21-1 and TRBJ2-7; whether TRBD2, the table's D call, matches the DNA was not checked. TRBV21-1 corresponds to a pseudogene. The CDR3 contains 16 residues.

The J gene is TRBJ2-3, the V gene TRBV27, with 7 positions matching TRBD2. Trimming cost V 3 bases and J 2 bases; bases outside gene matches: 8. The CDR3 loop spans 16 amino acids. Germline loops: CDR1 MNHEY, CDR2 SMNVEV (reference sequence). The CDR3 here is CASSFRASGYTDTQYF. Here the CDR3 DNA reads TGTGCCAGCAGTTTTAGGGCTAGCGGATACACAGATACGCAGTATTTT.

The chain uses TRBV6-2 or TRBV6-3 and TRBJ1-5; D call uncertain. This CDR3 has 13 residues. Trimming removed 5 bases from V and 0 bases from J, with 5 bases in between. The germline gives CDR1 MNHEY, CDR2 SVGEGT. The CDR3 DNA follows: TGTGCCAGCAGTCGTTATAGCAATCAGCCCCAGCATTTT. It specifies CASSRYSNQPQHF.

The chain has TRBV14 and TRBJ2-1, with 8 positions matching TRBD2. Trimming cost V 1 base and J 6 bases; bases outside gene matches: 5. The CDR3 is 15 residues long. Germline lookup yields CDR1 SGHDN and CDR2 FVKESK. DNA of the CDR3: TGTGCCAGCAGCCAAGTAGGAACTAGCGGCAATGAGCAGTTCTTC. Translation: CASSQVGTSGNEQFF.

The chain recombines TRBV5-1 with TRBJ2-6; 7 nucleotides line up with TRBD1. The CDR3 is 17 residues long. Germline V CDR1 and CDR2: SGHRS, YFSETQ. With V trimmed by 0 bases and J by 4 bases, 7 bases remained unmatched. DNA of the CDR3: TGCGCCAGCAGCTTGGTTAACAGGGGCTCCGGGGCCAACGTCCTGACTTTC. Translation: CASSLVNRGSGANVLTF.

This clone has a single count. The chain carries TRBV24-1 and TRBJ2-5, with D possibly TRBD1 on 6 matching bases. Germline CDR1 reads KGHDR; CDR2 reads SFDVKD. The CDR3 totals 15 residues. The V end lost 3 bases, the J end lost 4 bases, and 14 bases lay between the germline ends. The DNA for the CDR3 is TGTGCCACCAGTGATCCACAGGGTGCGGGAGAGACCCAGTACTTC. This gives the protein CATSDPQGAGETQYF.

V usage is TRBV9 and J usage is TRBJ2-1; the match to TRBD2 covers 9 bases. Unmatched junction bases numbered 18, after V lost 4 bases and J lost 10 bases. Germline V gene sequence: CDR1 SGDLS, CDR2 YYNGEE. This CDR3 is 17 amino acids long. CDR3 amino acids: CASSPNQGLAGAEEQFF. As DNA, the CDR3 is TGTGCCAGCAGCCCCAACCAGGGACTAGCAGGGGCGGAAGAGCAGTTCTTC.

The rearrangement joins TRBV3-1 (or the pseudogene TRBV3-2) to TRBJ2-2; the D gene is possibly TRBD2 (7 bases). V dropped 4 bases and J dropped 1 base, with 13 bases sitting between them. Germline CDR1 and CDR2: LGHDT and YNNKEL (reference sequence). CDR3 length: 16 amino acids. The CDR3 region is CASSPGGGGNTGELFF. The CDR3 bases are TGTGCCAGCAGCCCCGGAGGGGGGGGGAACACCGGGGAGCTGTTTTTT.

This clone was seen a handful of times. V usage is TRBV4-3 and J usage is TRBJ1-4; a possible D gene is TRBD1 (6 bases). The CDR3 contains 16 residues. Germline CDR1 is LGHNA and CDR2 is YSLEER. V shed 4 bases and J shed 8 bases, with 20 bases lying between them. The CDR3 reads CASSPGAARDGEKLFF. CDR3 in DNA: TGCGCCAGCAGCCCAGGGGCCGCTAGGGATGGGGAAAAACTGTTTTTT.

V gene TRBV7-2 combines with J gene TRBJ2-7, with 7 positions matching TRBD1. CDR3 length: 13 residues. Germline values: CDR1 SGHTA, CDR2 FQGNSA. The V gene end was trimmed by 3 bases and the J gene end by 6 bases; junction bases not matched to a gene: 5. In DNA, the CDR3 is TGTGCCAGCAGCTTCGACAGGGTCGGCGAGCAGTACGTC. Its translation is CASSFDRVGEQYV.

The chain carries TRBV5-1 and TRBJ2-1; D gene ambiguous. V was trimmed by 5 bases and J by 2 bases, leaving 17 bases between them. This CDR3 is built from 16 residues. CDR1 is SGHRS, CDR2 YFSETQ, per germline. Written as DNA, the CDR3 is TGCGCCAGCAGTTCCTTAGCCGGAGTAACCTACAATGAGCAGTTCTTC. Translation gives CASSSLAGVTYNEQFF.

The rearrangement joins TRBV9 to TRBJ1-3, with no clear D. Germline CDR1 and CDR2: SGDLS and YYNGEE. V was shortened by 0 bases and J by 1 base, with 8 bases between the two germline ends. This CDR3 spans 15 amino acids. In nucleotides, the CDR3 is TGTGCCAGCAGCGTAGACGGACTGTCTGGAAACACCATATATTTT. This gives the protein CASSVDGLSGNTIYF.

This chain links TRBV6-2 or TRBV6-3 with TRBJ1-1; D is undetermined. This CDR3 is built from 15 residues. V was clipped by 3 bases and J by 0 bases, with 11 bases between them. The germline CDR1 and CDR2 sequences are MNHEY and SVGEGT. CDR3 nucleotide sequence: TGTGCCAGCAGTTATGTTCGAACGGTGAACACTGAAGCTTTCTTT. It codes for CASSYVRTVNTEAFF.

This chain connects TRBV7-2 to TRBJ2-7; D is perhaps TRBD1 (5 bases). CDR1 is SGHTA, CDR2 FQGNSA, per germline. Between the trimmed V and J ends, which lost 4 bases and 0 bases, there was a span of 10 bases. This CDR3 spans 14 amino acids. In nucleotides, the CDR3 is TGTGCCAGCAGCTCCGACAGTCGCTCCTACGAGCAGTACGTC. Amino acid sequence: CASSSDSRSYEQYV.

The CDR3 coding sequence is TGTGCCAGTAGTATCAGGGCAGGGGCGCCCACCGTCCACAATGAGCAGTTCTTC. This translates into CASSIRAGAPTVHNEQFF. The rearrangement joins TRBV19 to TRBJ2-1, with D maybe TRBD1 (6 bases). The germline V gene has CDR1 LNHDA and CDR2 SQIVND (reference sequence). CDR3 size: 18 residues. Trimming stripped 3 bases from V and 5 bases from J, with 23 bases between.

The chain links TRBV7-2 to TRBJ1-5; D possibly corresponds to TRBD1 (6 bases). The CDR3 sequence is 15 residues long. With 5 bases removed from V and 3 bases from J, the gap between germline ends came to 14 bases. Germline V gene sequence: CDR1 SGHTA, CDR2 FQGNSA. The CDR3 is CASSVSRGTNQPQHF. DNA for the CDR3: TGTGCCAGCAGCGTCTCTAGGGGGACCAATCAGCCCCAGCATTTT.

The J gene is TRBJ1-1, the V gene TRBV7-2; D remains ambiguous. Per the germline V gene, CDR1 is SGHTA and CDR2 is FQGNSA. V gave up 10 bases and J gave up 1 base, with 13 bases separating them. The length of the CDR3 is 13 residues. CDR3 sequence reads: CANTLQENTEAFF. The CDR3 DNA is TGTGCCAACACCCTCCAGGAGAACACTGAAGCTTTCTTT.

CDR3 DNA sequence: TGTGCCAGCAGCCGGGACAGCCCTTTGAACACTGAAGCTTTCTTT. As protein: CASSRDSPLNTEAFF. V gene TRBV3-1 (or the pseudogene TRBV3-2) combines with J gene TRBJ1-1, with 7 bases identical to TRBD1. The J segment lost 0 bases and the V segment lost 4 bases, leaving 5 bases of the junction unmatched. The germline V gene encodes CDR1 LGHDT and CDR2 YNNKEL (reference sequence). The CDR3 totals 15 residues.

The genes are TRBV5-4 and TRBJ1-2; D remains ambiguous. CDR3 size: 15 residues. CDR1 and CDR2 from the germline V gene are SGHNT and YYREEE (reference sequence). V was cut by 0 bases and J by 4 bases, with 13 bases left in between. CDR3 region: CASSLGSARSYGYTF. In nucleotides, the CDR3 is TGTGCCAGCAGCTTGGGTTCGGCGCGGAGCTATGGCTACACCTTC.

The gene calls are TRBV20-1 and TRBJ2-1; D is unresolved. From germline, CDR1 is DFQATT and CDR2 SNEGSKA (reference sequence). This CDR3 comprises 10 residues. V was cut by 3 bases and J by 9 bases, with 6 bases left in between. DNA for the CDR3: TGCAGTGCTAGCCAGGCTGAGCAGTTCTTC. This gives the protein CSASQAEQFF.

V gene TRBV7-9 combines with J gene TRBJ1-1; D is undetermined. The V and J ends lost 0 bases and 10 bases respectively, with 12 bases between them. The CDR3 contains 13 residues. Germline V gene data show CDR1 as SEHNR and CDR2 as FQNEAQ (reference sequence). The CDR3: CASSLAQWSRAFF. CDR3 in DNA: TGTGCCAGCAGCTTAGCCCAGTGGAGTCGAGCTTTCTTT.